The 30 T cell receptor beta chains listed next were all sequenced from one sample in a study of CXCR3-negative and CXCR3-positive naive CD8 T cells. cDNA libraries for TRB were generated by 5' RACE incorporating UMI labels. TCRdb reprocessed the 5' RACE reads, with one entry per CDR3 protein and no DNA. The record lists roughly 89,000 distinct CDR3 sequences, of which the ten most abundant hold about 1%. Sequencing was performed on naive CXCR3- CD8+ T cells from blood. Subset noted: CD45RO-CCR7+CD27+CD95- naive CD8+ T cells lacking CXCR3 (TNR3-). These receptors originate from a human donor in good health. Some clones in this sample may be carry-over from other donors' samples.

The chain employs TRBV11-2 and TRBJ2-1; TCRdb names TRBD1, which stays unverified in the absence of DNA. The CDR3 extends over 14 amino acids. CDR1 and CDR2 from the germline V gene are SGHAT and FQNNGV. This CDR3 is CASSPPRRGNEQFF.

This chain's CDR3 is CASSLAWDNTDTQYF. The chain joins TRBV5-5 to TRBJ2-3; TCRdb names TRBD1, which stays unverified in the absence of DNA. The V gene's germline CDR1 is SGHKS and CDR2 YYEKEE (reference sequence). This CDR3 contains 15 residues.

The chain combines TRBV15 with TRBJ2-6. Germline V gene data show CDR1 as LNHNV and CDR2 as YYDKDF (reference sequence). The CDR3 spans 13 residues. The CDR3 is CATSRAGANVLTF.

The CDR3 loop is CASSLRRYQETQYF. The chain uses TRBV12-3 or TRBV12-4 and TRBJ2-5. The CDR3 runs to 14 residues.

The chain couples TRBV6-1 to TRBJ2-7. Germline CDR1 and CDR2: MNHNS and SASEGT. CDR3 length equals 14 residues. CDR3 sequence: CASRQRVGPYEQYF.

J is TRBJ2-5 and V is TRBV7-6; there is no DNA to check the TCRdb D call of TRBD1. Germline V gives CDR1 SGHVS, CDR2 FNYEAQ. The CDR3 is 13 residues long. This CDR3 reads CASSFGGGETQYF.

The chain is built from TRBV7-9 and TRBJ2-7. In germline, CDR1 is SEHNR, CDR2 FQNEAQ (reference sequence). This CDR3 region has 12 residues. CDR3: CASSSYSYEQYF.

This chain joins TRBV7-3 and TRBJ2-2; TCRdb reports TRBD1, a call that lacks DNA to check it against. Germline-derived CDR1 and CDR2 are SGHTA and FQGTGA. CDR3 length equals 17 residues. Here the CDR3 reads CASSLDPLAANTGELFF. Combining the CDR3 with reference TRBV7-3 and TRBJ2-2 gives the whole variable domain GAGVSQTPSNKVTEKGKYVELRCDPISGHTALYWYRQSLGQGPEFLIYFQGTGAADDSGLPNDRFFAVRPEGSVSTLKIQRTERGDSAVYLCASSLDPLAANTGELFFGEGSRLTVL.

The chain combines TRBV12-3 or TRBV12-4 with TRBJ2-7; TCRdb gives TRBD2 as the D gene, but with no DNA this cannot be confirmed. CDR3 length equals 14 residues. CDR3: CASSSSGRTGEQYF.

The chain recombines TRBV7-7 with TRBJ2-1; TCRdb lists TRBD2, though no DNA is available to test this call. This CDR3 has 17 amino acids. In germline, CDR1 is SSHAT, CDR2 FNYEAQ (reference sequence). The CDR3 spells CASSPQASGRTYNEQFF.

The chain combines TRBV3-1 with TRBJ2-1; the TRBD2 assignment by TCRdb is unverifiable without DNA. The CDR3 spans 16 residues. CDR1 is LGHDT and CDR2 is YNNKEL in the germline V gene (reference sequence). CDR3 region: CASSQEASGYYNEQFF.

The chain is built from TRBV20-1 and TRBJ2-3; lacking DNA, the TRBD2 call made by TCRdb goes unchecked. In germline, CDR1 is DFQATT, CDR2 SNEGSKA (reference sequence). The CDR3 is made up of 14 amino acids. This CDR3 reads CSATTSGVWNTQYF.

The rearrangement joins TRBV13 to TRBJ2-7; the D call from TCRdb, TRBD1, cannot be confirmed without DNA. CDR1 is PRHDT and CDR2 is FYEKMQ in the germline V gene (reference sequence). The CDR3 consists of 14 residues. CDR3 amino acids: CASSFQGRAYEQYF.

This rearrangement joins TRBV24-1 to TRBJ2-1; TCRdb returns TRBD1, unconfirmable since there is no DNA. Germline loops: CDR1 KGHDR, CDR2 SFDVKD. This CDR3 comprises 13 residues. This chain's CDR3 is CTTSDWTGYEQFF.

The chain combines TRBV29-1 with TRBJ1-1. Germline-derived CDR1 and CDR2 are SQVTM and ANQGSEA. This CDR3 spans 12 amino acids. This CDR3 reads CSVAGGGTEAFF. The variable domain in full, with the rest retrieved from reference TRBV29-1 and TRBJ1-1, is SAVISQKPSRDICQRGTSLTIQCQVDSQVTMMFWYRQQPGQSLTLIATANQGSEATYESGFVIDKFPISRPNLTFSTLTVSNMSPEDSSIYLCSVAGGGTEAFFGQGTRLTVV.

This rearrangement joins TRBV12-3 or TRBV12-4 to TRBJ1-2. The CDR3 covers 12 residues. The CDR3 here is CASSYDTLGYTF.

The rearrangement joins TRBV5-4 to TRBJ2-2; the TCRdb D gene call, TRBD1, has no DNA to confirm it. Germline V gives CDR1 SGHNT, CDR2 YYREEE (reference sequence). The length of the CDR3 is 13 residues. The CDR3 loop is CAAGGQGTGELFF.

The gene calls are TRBV3-1 and TRBJ2-3. This CDR3 comprises 15 residues. CDR1 is LGHDT and CDR2 is YNNKEL in the germline V gene (reference sequence). The CDR3 here is CASSPGVNPTDTQYF.

This chain joins TRBV7-6 and TRBJ1-1; the D call of TRBD1 rests on TCRdb alone, since no DNA is present to check it. The CDR3 is 13 residues long. The germline gives CDR1 SGHVS, CDR2 FNYEAQ. The CDR3: CASSPGADTEAFF. The complete variable domain, with remaining parts taken from reference TRBV7-6 and TRBJ1-1, reads GAGVSQSPRYKVTKRGQDVALRCDPISGHVSLYWYRQALGQGPEFLTYFNYEAQQDKSGLPNDRFSAERPEGSISTLTIQRTEQRDSAMYRCASSPGADTEAFFGQGTRLTVV.

The V and J genes are TRBV18 and TRBJ2-1; TCRdb's assignment of TRBD1 cannot be checked, as there is no DNA. Germline V lookup: CDR1 KGHSH, CDR2 LQKENI. The CDR3 is 14 residues long. The CDR3 sequence is CASSSPSARGEQFF.

The gene calls are TRBV21-1 and TRBJ2-7; TCRdb gives TRBD1 as the D gene, but with no DNA this cannot be confirmed. TRBV21-1 is deemed a pseudogene. This CDR3 contains 18 residues. This CDR3 reads CASSKVLAASGTRYEQYF.

The rearrangement joins TRBV29-1 to TRBJ1-5; as DNA is missing, the TRBD1 call by TCRdb cannot be tested. The CDR3 loop spans 14 amino acids. Germline V gene data show CDR1 as SQVTM and CDR2 as ANQGSEA. The CDR3 protein is CSVSTGGLNQPQHF.

The chain couples TRBV7-8 to TRBJ1-1. Germline assignment: CDR1 SGHVS and CDR2 FQNEAQ. The CDR3 spans 14 residues. The CDR3 reads CASSPSQQFTEAFF.

J is TRBJ2-2 and V is TRBV11-2. The length of the CDR3 is 13 residues. Per the germline V gene, CDR1 is SGHAT and CDR2 is FQNNGV. The CDR3 sequence is CTSSALNTGELFF.

V is TRBV7-2 and J is TRBJ2-3; TCRdb proposes TRBD2, but this gene call is untestable without DNA. CDR3 length equals 16 residues. CDR1 SGHTA and CDR2 FQGNSA come from the germline V gene. CDR3 residues: CASSLIVGGATDTQYF.

V gene TRBV6-5 combines with J gene TRBJ2-1. The germline V gene has CDR1 MNHEY and CDR2 SVGAGI. This CDR3 is built from 14 residues. The CDR3 reads CASSYGVTYNEQFF.

The CDR3 region is CSVRLGSVNTEAFF. This rearrangement joins TRBV29-1 to TRBJ1-1. There are 14 residues in the CDR3. Germline CDR1 SQVTM, CDR2 ANQGSEA. Variable domain in full (rest from reference TRBV29-1 and TRBJ1-1): SAVISQKPSRDICQRGTSLTIQCQVDSQVTMMFWYRQQPGQSLTLIATANQGSEATYESGFVIDKFPISRPNLTFSTLTVSNMSPEDSSIYLCSVRLGSVNTEAFFGQGTRLTVV.

This rearrangement joins TRBV29-1 to TRBJ2-7; the D call from TCRdb, TRBD2, cannot be confirmed without DNA. The germline V gene encodes CDR1 SQVTM and CDR2 ANQGSEA. The CDR3 has 15 residues. The CDR3 loop reads CSVLQLAANSYEQYF.

The CDR3 is CASSLTFYDTEAFF. This chain joins TRBV7-2 and TRBJ1-1. The CDR3 covers 14 residues. From germline, CDR1 is SGHTA and CDR2 FQGNSA.

The chain has TRBV10-3 and TRBJ2-3; TCRdb proposes TRBD1, but this gene call is untestable without DNA. The CDR3 is 16 residues long. Germline CDR1 reads ENHRY; CDR2 reads SYGVKD. CDR3 loop: CAISESWQGASDTQYF.